What follows are 2 T cell receptor beta chains derived from one specimen sequenced in a study of blood T cells in healthy people across ages. Next came a second PCR, run for about 6 to 11 cycles, which used a sample-barcoded 5' primer along with a J-beta primer mix. A single record per CDR3 protein comes from TCRdb applying MiXCR to the 5' RACE reads. The data contain roughly 800,000 distinct CDR3 sequences, 58% of them singletons. The sample taken for sequencing was blood. These receptors were obtained from a man between 25 and 39 years old in good health.

The V gene is TRBV20-1, the J gene TRBJ2-3, with TRBD2 matching over 9 bases. This CDR3 has 14 residues. J lost 1 base, V lost 8 bases, and 7 bases had no gene match. CDR1 DFQATT and CDR2 SNEGSKA come from the germline V gene (reference sequence). CDR3: CSMPRTSGTDTQYF. The CDR3 bases are TGCAGTATGCCAAGGACTAGCGGCACAGATACGCAGTATTTT.

The chain combines TRBV7-2 with TRBJ2-7, with 9 nucleotides matching TRBD2. The V and J ends lost 3 bases and 7 bases, in that order; junction bases with no gene match: 10. Germline CDR1 SGHTA, CDR2 FQGNSA. CDR3 length: 15 amino acids. The CDR3 sequence is CASSFSGRGGLEQYF. Here the CDR3 DNA reads TGTGCCAGCAGCTTTAGCGGGAGAGGGGGACTGGAGCAGTACTTC. The full variable domain, completed using reference TRBV7-2 and TRBJ2-7, is GAGVSQSPSNKVTEKGKDVELRCDPISGHTALYWYRQSLGQGLEFLIYFQGNSAPDKSGLPSDRFSAERTGGSVSTLTIQRTQQEDSAVYLCASSFSGRGGLEQYFGPGTRLTVT.